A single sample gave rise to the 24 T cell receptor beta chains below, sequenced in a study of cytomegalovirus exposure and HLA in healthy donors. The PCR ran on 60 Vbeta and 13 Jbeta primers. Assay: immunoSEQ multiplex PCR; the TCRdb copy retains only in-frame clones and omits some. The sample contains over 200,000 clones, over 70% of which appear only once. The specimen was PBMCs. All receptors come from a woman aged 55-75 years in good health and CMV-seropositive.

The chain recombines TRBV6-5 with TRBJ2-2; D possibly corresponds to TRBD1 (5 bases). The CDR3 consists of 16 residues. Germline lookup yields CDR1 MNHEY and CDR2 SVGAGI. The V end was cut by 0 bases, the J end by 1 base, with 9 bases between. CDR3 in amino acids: CASSYSGLRNTGELFF. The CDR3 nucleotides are TGTGCCAGCAGTTACTCGGGGCTGAGGAACACCGGGGAGCTGTTTTTT.

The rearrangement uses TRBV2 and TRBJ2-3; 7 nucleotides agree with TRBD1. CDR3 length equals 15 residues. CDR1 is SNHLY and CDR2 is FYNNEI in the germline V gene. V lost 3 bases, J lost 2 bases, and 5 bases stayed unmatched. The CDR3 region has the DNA TGTGCCAGCAGTGAGCAGGGGACAGACACAGATACGCAGTATTTT. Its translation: CASSEQGTDTDTQYF.

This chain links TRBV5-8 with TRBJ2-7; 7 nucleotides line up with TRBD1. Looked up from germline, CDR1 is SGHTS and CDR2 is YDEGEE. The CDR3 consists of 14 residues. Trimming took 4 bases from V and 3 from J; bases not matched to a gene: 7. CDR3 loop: CASSRRTGNYEQYF. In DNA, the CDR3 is TGTGCCAGCAGCCGCAGGACAGGAAACTACGAGCAGTACTTC.

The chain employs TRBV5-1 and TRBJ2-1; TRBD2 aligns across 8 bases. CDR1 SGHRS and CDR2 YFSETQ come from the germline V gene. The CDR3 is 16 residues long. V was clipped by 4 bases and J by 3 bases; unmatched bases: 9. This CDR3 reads CASSPGPGGDYNEQFF. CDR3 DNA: TGCGCCAGCAGCCCCGGTCCGGGAGGGGACTACAATGAGCAGTTCTTC.

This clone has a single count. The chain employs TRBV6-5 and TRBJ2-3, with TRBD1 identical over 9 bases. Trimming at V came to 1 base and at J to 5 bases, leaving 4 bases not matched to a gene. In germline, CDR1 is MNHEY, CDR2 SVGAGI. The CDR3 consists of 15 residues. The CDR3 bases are TGTGCCAGCAGTTACTGGACAGGGGATGGAGATACGCAGTATTTT. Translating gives CASSYWTGDGDTQYF.

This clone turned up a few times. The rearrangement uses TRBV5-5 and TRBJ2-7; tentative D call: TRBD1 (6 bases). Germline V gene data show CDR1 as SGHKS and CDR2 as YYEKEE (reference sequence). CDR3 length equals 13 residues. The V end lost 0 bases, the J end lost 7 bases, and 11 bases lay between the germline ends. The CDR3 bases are TGTGCCAGCAGCTTGGCCTGGGGGCGGGAGCAGTACTTC. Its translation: CASSLAWGREQYF.

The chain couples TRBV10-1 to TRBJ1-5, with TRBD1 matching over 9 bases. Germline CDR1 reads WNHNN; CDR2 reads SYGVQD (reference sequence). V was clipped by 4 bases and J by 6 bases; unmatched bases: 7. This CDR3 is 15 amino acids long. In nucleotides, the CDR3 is TGCGCCAGCAGTGTAACCGGGACAGGGCCTCAGCCCCAGCATTTT. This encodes CASSVTGTGPQPQHF.

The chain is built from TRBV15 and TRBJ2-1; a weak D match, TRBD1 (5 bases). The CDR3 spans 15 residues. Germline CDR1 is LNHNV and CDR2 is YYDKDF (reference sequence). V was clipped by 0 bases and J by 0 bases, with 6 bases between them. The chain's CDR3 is CATSREQASYNEQFF. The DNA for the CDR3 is TGTGCCACCAGCAGAGAACAGGCCTCCTACAATGAGCAGTTCTTC. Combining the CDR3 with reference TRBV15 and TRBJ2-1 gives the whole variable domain DAMVIQNPRYQVTQFGKPVTLSCSQTLNHNVMYWYQQKSSQAPKLLFHYYDKDFNNEADTPDNFQSRRPNTSFCFLDIRSPGLGDTAMYLCATSREQASYNEQFFGPGTRLTVL.

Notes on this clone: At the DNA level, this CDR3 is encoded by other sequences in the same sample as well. CDR3 in DNA: TGTGCCAGCAGTTCGGGACAGGGGCGCAATCAGCCCCAGCATTTT. Translation gives CASSSGQGRNQPQHF. This rearrangement joins TRBV28 to TRBJ1-5; TRBD1 matches 10 bases. V shed 4 bases and J 2 bases; nucleotides not matched to a gene: 2. From germline, CDR1 is MDHEN and CDR2 SYDVKM. This CDR3 has 15 residues. The complete variable domain, with remaining parts taken from reference TRBV28 and TRBJ1-5, reads DVKVTQSSRYLVKRTGEKVFLECVQDMDHENMFWYRQDPGLGLRLIYFSYDVKMKEKGDIPEGYSVSREKKERFSLILESASTNQTSMYLCASSSGQGRNQPQHFGDGTRLSIL.

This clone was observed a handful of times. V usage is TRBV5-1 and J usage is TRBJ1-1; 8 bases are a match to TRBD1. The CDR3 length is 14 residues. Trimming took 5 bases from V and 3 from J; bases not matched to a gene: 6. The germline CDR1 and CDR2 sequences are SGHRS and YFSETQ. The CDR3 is CASRRQGKDTEAFF. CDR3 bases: TGCGCCAGCAGGAGACAGGGGAAGGACACTGAAGCTTTCTTT. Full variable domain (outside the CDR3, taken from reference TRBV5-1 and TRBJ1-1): KAGVTQTPRYLIKTRGQQVTLSCSPISGHRSVSWYQQTPGQGLQFLFEYFSETQRNKGNFPGRFSGRQFSNSRSEMNVSTLELGDSALYLCASRRQGKDTEAFFGQGTRLTVV.

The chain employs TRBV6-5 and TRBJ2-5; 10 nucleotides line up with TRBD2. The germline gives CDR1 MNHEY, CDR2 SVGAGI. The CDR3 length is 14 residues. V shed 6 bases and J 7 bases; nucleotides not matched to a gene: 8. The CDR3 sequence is CASRDLAGVGTQYF. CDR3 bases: TGTGCCAGCAGGGATCTAGCGGGGGTTGGGACCCAGTACTTC.

The CDR3 loop is CATGTSGPRGGELFF. The CDR3 DNA reads as TGTGCCACCGGGACTAGCGGGCCCCGGGGGGGGGAGCTGTTTTTT. This chain uses TRBV2 with TRBJ2-2; 12 positions match TRBD2. The V and J ends lost 10 bases and 8 bases, in that order; junction bases with no gene match: 11. Germline loops: CDR1 SNHLY, CDR2 FYNNEI. This CDR3 contains 15 residues.

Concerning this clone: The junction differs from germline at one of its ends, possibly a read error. CDR3 sequence reads: CARRGSGADRGAVF. As DNA, the CDR3 is TGCGCCAGGAGAGGATCCGGAGCTGACCGGGGAGCTGTTTTT. V gene TRBV10-2 combines with J gene TRBJ2-2; TRBD2 might be the D (5 bases). The CDR3 has 14 residues. The germline V gene has CDR1 WSHSY and CDR2 SAAADI.

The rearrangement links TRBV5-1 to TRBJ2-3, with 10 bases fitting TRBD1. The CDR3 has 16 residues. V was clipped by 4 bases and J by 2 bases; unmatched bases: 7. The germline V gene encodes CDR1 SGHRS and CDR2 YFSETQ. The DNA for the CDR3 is TGCGCCAGCAGCAGTACGGGACAGGGGTTCACAGATACGCAGTATTTT. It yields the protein CASSSTGQGFTDTQYF. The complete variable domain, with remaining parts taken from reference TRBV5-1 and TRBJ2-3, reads KAGVTQTPRYLIKTRGQQVTLSCSPISGHRSVSWYQQTPGQGLQFLFEYFSETQRNKGNFPGRFSGRQFSNSRSEMNVSTLELGDSALYLCASSSTGQGFTDTQYFGPGTRLTVL.

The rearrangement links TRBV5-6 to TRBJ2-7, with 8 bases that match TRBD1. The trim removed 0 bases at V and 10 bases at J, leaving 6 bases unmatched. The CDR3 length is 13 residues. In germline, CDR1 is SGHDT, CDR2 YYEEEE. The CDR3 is CASSLESGGGQYF. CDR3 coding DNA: TGTGCCAGCAGCTTGGAGTCAGGGGGCGGTCAGTACTTC.

The CDR3 here is CASSENIQETQYF. The CDR3 DNA sequence: TGTGCCAGCAGTGAAAACATCCAAGAGACCCAGTACTTC. The chain uses TRBV2 and TRBJ2-5, with D unclear. The CDR3 runs 13 residues. Trimming shortened V by 2 bases and J by 1 base, and 5 bases separated the two germline ends. Per the germline V gene, CDR1 is SNHLY and CDR2 is FYNNEI.

CDR3: CASSARGQLAYNEQFF. The CDR3 bases are TGTGCCAGCAGTGCCAGGGGGCAACTAGCTTACAATGAGCAGTTCTTC. The J gene is TRBJ2-1, the V gene TRBV27; 8 positions agree with TRBD1. Trimming removed 5 bases from V and 4 bases from J; junction bases left unmatched: 10. This CDR3 spans 16 amino acids. Germline assignment: CDR1 MNHEY and CDR2 SMNVEV (reference sequence).

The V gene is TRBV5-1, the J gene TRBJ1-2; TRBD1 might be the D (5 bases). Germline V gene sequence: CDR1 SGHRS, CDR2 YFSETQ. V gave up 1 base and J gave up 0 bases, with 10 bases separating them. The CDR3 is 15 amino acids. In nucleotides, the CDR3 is TGCGCCAGCAGCTTGATTACAGGAGCTAACTATGGCTACACCTTC. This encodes CASSLITGANYGYTF.

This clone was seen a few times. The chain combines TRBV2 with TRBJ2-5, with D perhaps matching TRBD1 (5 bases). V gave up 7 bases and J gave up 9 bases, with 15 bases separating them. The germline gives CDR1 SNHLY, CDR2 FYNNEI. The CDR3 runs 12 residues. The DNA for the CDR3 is TGTGCCAGCACAAGGACGGACAACTCCCAGTACTTC. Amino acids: CASTRTDNSQYF.

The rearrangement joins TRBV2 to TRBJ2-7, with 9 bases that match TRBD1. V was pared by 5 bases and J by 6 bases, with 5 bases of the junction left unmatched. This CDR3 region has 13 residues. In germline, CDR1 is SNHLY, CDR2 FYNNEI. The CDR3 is CASSPDRGGEQYF. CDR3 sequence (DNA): TGTGCCAGCAGTCCGGACAGGGGCGGCGAGCAGTACTTC.

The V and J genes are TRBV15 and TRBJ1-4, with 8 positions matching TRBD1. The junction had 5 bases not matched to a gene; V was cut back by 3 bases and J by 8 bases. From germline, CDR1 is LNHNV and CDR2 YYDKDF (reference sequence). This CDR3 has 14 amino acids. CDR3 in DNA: TGTGCCACCAGCAGGGACAGGGCTGGGGAAAAACTGTTTTTT. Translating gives CATSRDRAGEKLFF. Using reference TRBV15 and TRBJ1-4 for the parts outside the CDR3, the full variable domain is DAMVIQNPRYQVTQFGKPVTLSCSQTLNHNVMYWYQQKSSQAPKLLFHYYDKDFNNEADTPDNFQSRRPNTSFCFLDIRSPGLGDTAMYLCATSRDRAGEKLFFGSGTQLSVL.

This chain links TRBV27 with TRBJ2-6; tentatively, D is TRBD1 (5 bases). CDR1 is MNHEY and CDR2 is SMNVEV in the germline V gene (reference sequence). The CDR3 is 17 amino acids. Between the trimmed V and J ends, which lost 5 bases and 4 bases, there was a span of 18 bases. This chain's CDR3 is CASSPGHGSAGANVLTF. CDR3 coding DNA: TGTGCCAGCAGTCCCGGACATGGAAGTGCGGGGGCCAACGTCCTGACTTTC.

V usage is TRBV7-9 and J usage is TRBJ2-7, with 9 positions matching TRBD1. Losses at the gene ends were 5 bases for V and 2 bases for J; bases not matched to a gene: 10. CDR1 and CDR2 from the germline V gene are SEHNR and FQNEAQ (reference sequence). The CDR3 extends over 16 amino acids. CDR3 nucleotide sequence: TGTGCCAGCAGCCTCCCCGGGACAGGGCAAACCTACGAGCAGTACTTC. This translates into CASSLPGTGQTYEQYF.

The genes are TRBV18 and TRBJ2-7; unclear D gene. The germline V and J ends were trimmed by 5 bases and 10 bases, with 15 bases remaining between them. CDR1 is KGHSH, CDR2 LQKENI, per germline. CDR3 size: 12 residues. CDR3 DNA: TGTGCCAGCTCAGAAGAGATTCAGACACAGTACTTC. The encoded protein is CASSEEIQTQYF.